The 19 T cell receptor beta chains below come from one sample, sequenced in a study of T cells after yellow fever vaccination. TCRdb independently ran MiXCR on the 5' RACE reads; one entry per CDR3 protein. Of about 330,000 distinct CDR3 sequences in the sample, 7% to 9% are singletons; the top ten hold approximately 15%. The sample in question was PBMCs, obtained more than 40 days after the first yellow fever vaccination. The receptors come from a man younger than 35 who received the YFV17D yellow fever vaccine.

The chain links TRBV19 to TRBJ2-7; 10 positions agree with TRBD1. The CDR3 is 17 residues long. CDR1 is LNHDA, CDR2 SQIVND, per germline (reference sequence). With 5 bases clipped from V and 3 bases from J, the junction kept 13 bases outside the gene matches. The CDR3 bases are TGTGCCAGTAGTCCCCCCAGGGGGACAGGGGTGGGCTACGAGCAGTACTTC. Translating it yields CASSPPRGTGVGYEQYF.

About this clonotype: Relative to the germline gene, one junction end is altered; a read error may explain this. The chain employs TRBV20-1 and TRBJ1-2; possible D gene TRBD1, 6 bases. The germline CDR1 and CDR2 sequences are DFQATT and SNEGSKA (reference sequence). The CDR3 totals 13 residues. DNA of the CDR3: TGCAGTGCCGAAACGAAAACCGACAGGCAATACCGCTTC. Translated: CSAETKTDRQYRF.

This clonotype was picked up a small number of times. V and J are TRBV5-4 and TRBJ2-1; 7 bases line up with TRBD1. CDR3 length: 16 residues. The germline V gene has CDR1 SGHNT and CDR2 YYREEE (reference sequence). Germline trimming cut 2 bases from V and 2 bases from J; bases unmatched to any gene: 7. DNA of the CDR3: TGTGCCAGCAGCTTTTATATAGGGGGCACCTACAATGAGCAGTTCTTC. It yields the protein CASSFYIGGTYNEQFF.

The CDR3 region has the DNA TGTGCCACCAGCATCTCCGGGACCCCTCCGGTGGCGGATACGCAGTATTTT. This codes for CATSISGTPPVADTQYF. The V call is TRBV15, the J call TRBJ2-3; either TRBD1 or TRBD2 may fit D (5 bases each). The CDR3 has 17 amino acids. Looked up from germline, CDR1 is LNHNV and CDR2 is YYDKDF (reference sequence). With 4 bases removed from V and 6 bases from J, the gap between germline ends came to 23 bases.

This clonotype was counted at least ten times. The V and J genes are TRBV4-3 and TRBJ2-5, with 9 bases that match TRBD2. V gave up 3 bases and J gave up 2 bases; unmatched junction bases: 4. The CDR3 covers 15 residues. CDR1 and CDR2 (germline): LGHNA, YSLEER. CDR3 in DNA: TGCGCCAGCAGCCACGGGACTAGCTTACAAGAGACCCAGTACTTC. Its translation is CASSHGTSLQETQYF.

The rearrangement joins TRBV27 to TRBJ1-6; tentative D call: TRBD1 (5 bases). CDR3 length: 13 residues. V was clipped by 4 bases and J by 9 bases, with 10 bases between them. Germline V lookup: CDR1 MNHEY, CDR2 SMNVEV (reference sequence). Here the CDR3 DNA reads TGTGCCAGCAGTTCCAGGGTGGGTTCACCCCTCCACTTT. The encoded protein is CASSSRVGSPLHF.

V gene TRBV12-3 or TRBV12-4 combines with J gene TRBJ2-1; D call uncertain. CDR3 size: 14 residues. Between the trimmed V and J ends, which lost 2 bases and 5 bases, there was a span of 10 bases. Here the CDR3 reads CASSLSPEHNEQFF. The CDR3 bases are TGTGCCAGCAGTTTAAGCCCAGAGCACAATGAGCAGTTCTTC.

This sequence joins TRBV7-3 and TRBJ2-2; no definite D call. CDR1 SGHTA and CDR2 FQGTGA come from the germline V gene. The CDR3 contains 13 residues. Trimming removed 3 bases from V and 5 bases from J, with 7 bases in between. The CDR3: CASSFAITGELFF. Written as DNA, the CDR3 is TGTGCCAGCAGCTTTGCGATTACCGGGGAGCTGTTTTTT.

Only a few counts were recorded for this clonotype. The chain links TRBV12-3 or TRBV12-4 to TRBJ2-3; 10 nucleotides line up with TRBD2. The CDR3 runs 19 residues. Trimming cost V 1 base and J 0 bases; bases outside gene matches: 10. The CDR3 protein is CASSLVGLAGDPSTDTQYF. In nucleotides, the CDR3 is TGTGCCAGCAGTTTAGTCGGTCTAGCGGGGGACCCTAGCACAGATACGCAGTATTTT.

J is TRBJ1-3 and V is TRBV7-2; no clear D gene. Per the germline V gene, CDR1 is SGHTA and CDR2 is FQGNSA. The V and J ends lost 6 bases and 0 bases respectively, with 12 bases between them. The CDR3 covers 15 residues. The CDR3 DNA sequence: TGTGCCAGCAGTTCCAGGACCGGCTCTGGAAACACCATATATTTT. Its translation: CASSSRTGSGNTIYF.

The rearrangement links TRBV14 to TRBJ2-1; 13 nucleotides line up with TRBD2. CDR3 length: 16 residues. The junction had 3 bases not matched to a gene; V was cut back by 4 bases and J by 3 bases. The germline V gene has CDR1 SGHDN and CDR2 FVKESK. DNA of the CDR3: TGTGCCAGCAGCCGGACTAGCGGGGGACTCTACAATGAGCAGTTCTTC. It specifies CASSRTSGGLYNEQFF.

The table lists this clonotype with a few counts. V gene TRBV20-1 combines with J gene TRBJ2-4, with D perhaps matching TRBD1 or TRBD2 (5 bases each). The V gene's germline CDR1 is DFQATT and CDR2 SNEGSKA (reference sequence). Deletions cut 4 bases from V and 0 bases from J, with 19 bases between. The CDR3 covers 17 residues. The CDR3 protein is CSAIRGGLQIAKNIQYF. The DNA of the CDR3 is TGCAGTGCTATACGGGGCGGACTGCAGATAGCCAAAAACATTCAGTACTTC.

This clonotype was seen a handful of times. The rearrangement uses TRBV7-9 and TRBJ2-7, with TRBD2 matching 8 bases. The germline V gene encodes CDR1 SEHNR and CDR2 FQNEAQ (reference sequence). V trimming: 5 bases; J trimming: 6 bases; junction bases outside the gene matches: 6. CDR3 length: 13 amino acids. The CDR3 sequence is CASSTPGTSEQYF. CDR3 nucleotides: TGTGCCAGCAGCACACCCGGGACTAGCGAGCAGTACTTC.

This clonotype turned up a few times. The chain links TRBV5-1 to TRBJ1-6; D might be TRBD1 (5 bases). This CDR3 is 15 amino acids long. With 0 bases removed from V and 7 bases from J, the gap between germline ends came to 11 bases. Germline V lookup: CDR1 SGHRS, CDR2 YFSETQ. CDR3 DNA: TGCGCCAGCAGCTTGGAGGGGAAGGGAAATTCACCCCTCCACTTT. Translated, it gives CASSLEGKGNSPLHF.

The genes are TRBV7-8 and TRBJ2-2, with 9 bases lining up with TRBD1. The germline V gene encodes CDR1 SGHVS and CDR2 FQNEAQ. The length of the CDR3 is 16 residues. The V gene end was trimmed by 2 bases and the J gene end by 6 bases; junction bases not matched to a gene: 7. The CDR3 DNA sequence: TGTGCCAGCAGCTTAAGAACAGGGGGCCTAGCCGGGGAGCTGTTTTTT. Translated: CASSLRTGGLAGELFF.

Only a few counts were recorded for this clonotype. A much more abundant neighbour one base away suggests this may be a read error. V gene TRBV20-1 combines with J gene TRBJ2-1, with unresolved D. The length of the CDR3 is 18 residues. CDR1 is DFQATT and CDR2 is SNEGSKA in the germline V gene (reference sequence). CDR3 sequence reads: CCARDLLKGVSSYNEQFF. As DNA, the CDR3 is TGCTGTGCTAGAGATCTCTTGAAGGGCGTTAGCTCCTACAATGAGCAGTTCTTC.

The table lists this clonotype with a few counts. The J gene is TRBJ2-7, the V gene TRBV6-1; no definite D call. Trimming removed 8 bases at V and 0 bases at J, with 20 bases between. CDR1 and CDR2 from the germline V gene are MNHNS and SASEGT. The CDR3 covers 16 residues. The CDR3 nucleotides read TGTGCCAGCCGAAGTTCCAATCCAGGCAGCTCCTACGAGCAGTACGTC. It yields the protein CASRSSNPGSSYEQYV.

V is TRBV12-3 or TRBV12-4 and J is TRBJ1-5, with 8 bases fitting TRBD1. This CDR3 comprises 15 residues. The V gene end was trimmed by 6 bases and the J gene end by 4 bases; junction bases not matched to a gene: 8. The CDR3 DNA reads as TGTGCCAGCAGCCTGACAGGGGCGGGGAATCAGCCCCAGCATTTT. Translation: CASSLTGAGNQPQHF.

This chain joins TRBV4-2 and TRBJ2-2; TRBD1 matches at 7 bases. The CDR3 runs to 15 residues. From germline, CDR1 is LGHNA and CDR2 YNFKEQ. The junction had 7 bases not matched to a gene; V was cut back by 4 bases and J by 5 bases. The DNA for the CDR3 is TGTGCCAGCAGCCCGCGACAGGGTGGGACCGGGGAGCTGTTTTTT. This sequence encodes CASSPRQGGTGELFF.